This is a list of T cell receptor beta chains from one sample in a study of cytomegalovirus exposure and HLA in healthy donors. TCRdb keeps only in-frame clones here, not all; method: immunoSEQ multiplex PCR. The data contain some 70,000 clones, approximately 86% of them singletons. Sequencing used PBMCs. The receptors stem from a man in his thirties or forties in good health and CMV-seronegative. The CDR3 runs from the conserved cysteine through the conserved F or W. A D gene is named only where the DNA matches it firmly. Part of the rows lack a size; the others show once, few, many or a class for expanded clones.

V gene: TRBV6-6; J gene: TRBJ2-1; D gene: TRBD2; clone size: -; CDR3 protein: CASSALAGARNNEQFF; CDR3 DNA: TGTGCCAGCAGTGCGTTAGCGGGGGCCCGTAACAATGAGCAGTTCTTC
V gene: TRBV30; J gene: TRBJ2-7; D gene: -; clone size: -; CDR3 protein: CAWSDPGQRSYEQYF; CDR3 DNA: TGTGCCTGGAGTGATCCGGGACAAAGATCCTACGAGCAGTACTTC
V gene: TRBV4-3; J gene: TRBJ2-7; D gene: TRBD1; clone size: -; CDR3 protein: CASSQEGRQGGEQYF; CDR3 DNA: TGCGCCAGCAGCCAAGAAGGGAGACAGGGGGGCGAGCAGTACTTC
V gene: TRBV7-3; J gene: TRBJ2-1; D gene: -; clone size: -; CDR3 protein: CASSLIQGNEQFF; CDR3 DNA: TGTGCCAGCAGCTTAATTCAGGGGAATGAGCAGTTCTTC
V gene: TRBV20-1; J gene: TRBJ1-1; D gene: -; clone size: -; CDR3 protein: CSARGGGEAFF; CDR3 DNA: TGCAGTGCTAGAGGTGGAGGTGAAGCTTTCTTT
V gene: TRBV4-3; J gene: TRBJ1-5; D gene: -; clone size: -; CDR3 protein: CASSQGRDQPQHF; CDR3 DNA: TGCGCCAGCAGCCAAGGGCGGGATCAGCCCCAGCATTTT
V gene: TRBV7-8; J gene: TRBJ1-5; D gene: TRBD1; clone size: -; CDR3 protein: CASSLAGGTVSNQPQHF; CDR3 DNA: TGTGCCAGCAGCTTAGCAGGGGGGACAGTCAGCAATCAGCCCCAGCATTTT
V gene: TRBV13; J gene: TRBJ2-3; D gene: -; clone size: many; CDR3 protein: CASSLYTGHTDTQYF; CDR3 DNA: TGTGCCAGCAGCTTATACACAGGGCACACAGATACGCAGTATTTT
V gene: TRBV6-1; J gene: TRBJ1-6; D gene: TRBD1; clone size: -; CDR3 protein: CASSIGTVYNSPLHF; CDR3 DNA: TGTGCCAGCAGTATTGGGACAGTCTATAATTCACCCCTCCACTTT
V gene: TRBV6-1; J gene: TRBJ2-2; D gene: -; clone size: -; CDR3 protein: CASSGLQAGRTGELFF; CDR3 DNA: TGTGCCAGCAGTGGCCTCCAGGCAGGGCGGACCGGGGAGCTGTTTTTT
V gene: TRBV4-1; J gene: TRBJ1-1; D gene: -; clone size: -; CDR3 protein: CASSQARSNTEAFF; CDR3 DNA: TGCGCCAGCAGCCAAGCCCGGTCGAACACTGAAGCTTTCTTT
V gene: TRBV7-9; J gene: TRBJ1-1; D gene: -; clone size: few; CDR3 protein: CASSPLGGSDTEAFF; CDR3 DNA: TGTGCCAGCAGCCCTCTTGGAGGGAGCGACACTGAAGCTTTCTTT
V gene: TRBV7-2; J gene: TRBJ1-4; D gene: TRBD1; clone size: -; CDR3 protein: CASSLAGQGREKLFF; CDR3 DNA: TGTGCCAGCAGCTTAGCGGGACAGGGACGAGAAAAACTGTTTTTT
V gene: TRBV19; J gene: TRBJ1-2; D gene: TRBD1; clone size: -; CDR3 protein: CASSIQGAYNYGYTF; CDR3 DNA: TGTGCCAGTAGTATACAGGGGGCGTATAACTATGGCTACACCTTC
V gene: TRBV7-9; J gene: TRBJ2-1; D gene: -; clone size: -; CDR3 protein: CASGDSGLMWNEQFF; CDR3 DNA: TGTGCCAGCGGGGACTCGGGACTCATGTGGAATGAGCAGTTCTTC
V gene: TRBV7-3; J gene: TRBJ2-3; D gene: TRBD2; clone size: -; CDR3 protein: CASSLREGDTQYF; CDR3 DNA: TGTGCCAGCAGCTTAAGGGAGGGAGATACGCAGTATTTT
V gene: TRBV7-9; J gene: TRBJ2-1; D gene: TRBD2; clone size: -; CDR3 protein: CASSPGLTVYNEQFF; CDR3 DNA: TGTGCCAGCAGCCCGGGACTAACAGTTTACAATGAGCAGTTCTTC
V gene: TRBV4-3; J gene: TRBJ1-5; D gene: -; clone size: -; CDR3 protein: CASSQDKGEKPQHF; CDR3 DNA: TGCGCCAGCAGCCAAGATAAGGGGGAGAAGCCCCAGCATTTT
V gene: TRBV29-1; J gene: TRBJ2-5; D gene: -; clone size: once; CDR3 protein: CSSPGGDQETQYF; CDR3 DNA: TGCAGCTCTCCTGGCGGGGACCAAGAGACCCAGTACTTC
V gene: TRBV7-9; J gene: TRBJ1-2; D gene: -; clone size: -; CDR3 protein: CASSTGVRNYGYTF; CDR3 DNA: TGTGCCAGCAGCACGGGGGTAAGAAACTATGGCTACACCTTC
V gene: TRBV4-2; J gene: TRBJ1-3; D gene: TRBD1; clone size: -; CDR3 protein: CASSNTGASGNTIYF; CDR3 DNA: TGTGCCAGCAGTAACACAGGGGCCTCTGGAAACACCATATATTTT
V gene: TRBV30; J gene: TRBJ1-4; D gene: -; clone size: few; CDR3 protein: CAWAPRDKGEKLFF; CDR3 DNA: TGTGCCTGGGCCCCACGGGACAAAGGAGAAAAACTGTTTTTT
V gene: TRBV7-6; J gene: TRBJ1-4; D gene: -; clone size: once; CDR3 protein: CASSREETNEKLFF; CDR3 DNA: TGTGCCAGCAGCCGAGAAGAGACTAATGAAAAACTGTTTTTT
V gene: TRBV19; J gene: TRBJ2-7; D gene: -; clone size: -; CDR3 protein: CASSNVTGRPRYEQYF; CDR3 DNA: TGTGCCAGTAGTAACGTAACAGGACGGCCGAGGTACGAGCAGTACTTC
V gene: TRBV28; J gene: TRBJ1-5; D gene: -; clone size: -; CDR3 protein: CASRGQTKPQPQHF; CDR3 DNA: TGTGCCAGCAGAGGACAGACGAAGCCTCAGCCCCAGCATTTT
V gene: TRBV7-2; J gene: TRBJ2-3; D gene: TRBD2; clone size: -; CDR3 protein: CASSSTSGRGDTQYF; CDR3 DNA: TGTGCCAGCAGCTCGACTAGCGGCAGAGGGGATACGCAGTATTTT
V gene: TRBV5-6; J gene: TRBJ2-1; D gene: TRBD1; clone size: -; CDR3 protein: CASSRGTGLAYNEQFF; CDR3 DNA: TGTGCCAGCAGCCGCGGGACAGGGTTGGCCTACAATGAGCAGTTCTTC
V gene: TRBV6-5; J gene: TRBJ1-2; D gene: TRBD1; clone size: -; CDR3 protein: CASSYADRGDGYTF; CDR3 DNA: TGTGCCAGCAGTTACGCCGACAGGGGCGATGGCTACACCTTC
V gene: TRBV7-6; J gene: TRBJ1-2; D gene: TRBD1; clone size: -; CDR3 protein: CASSLFRQGEDYGYTF; CDR3 DNA: TGTGCCAGCAGCTTATTTCGACAGGGGGAGGACTATGGCTACACCTTC
V gene: TRBV28; J gene: TRBJ2-1; D gene: -; clone size: few; CDR3 protein: CASSTGAYNEQFF; CDR3 DNA: TGTGCCAGTTCCACCGGGGCCTACAATGAGCAGTTCTTC
V gene: TRBV19; J gene: TRBJ2-5; D gene: -; clone size: -; CDR3 protein: CASSMTTGGTQETQYF; CDR3 DNA: TGTGCCAGTAGTATGACAACGGGGGGCACTCAAGAGACCCAGTACTTC
V gene: TRBV9; J gene: TRBJ2-5; D gene: -; clone size: -; CDR3 protein: CASSAGTQETQYF; CDR3 DNA: TGTGCCAGCAGCGCCGGGACTCAAGAGACCCAGTACTTC
V gene: TRBV7-2; J gene: TRBJ2-5; D gene: -; clone size: -; CDR3 protein: CASKSAGETQYF; CDR3 DNA: TGTGCCAGCAAATCAGCGGGCGAGACCCAGTACTTC
V gene: TRBV2; J gene: TRBJ2-2; D gene: TRBD1; clone size: few; CDR3 protein: CASRKDRGYGELFF; CDR3 DNA: TGTGCCAGCCGTAAGGACAGGGGATACGGGGAGCTGTTTTTT
V gene: TRBV5-1; J gene: TRBJ2-1; D gene: TRBD2; clone size: -; CDR3 protein: CASSGGGTSYNEQFF; CDR3 DNA: TGCGCCAGCAGCGGGGGAGGGACCTCCTACAATGAGCAGTTCTTC
V gene: TRBV27; J gene: TRBJ1-3; D gene: -; clone size: -; CDR3 protein: CASSLFGGMVINTIYF; CDR3 DNA: TGTGCCAGCAGTTTATTTGGGGGGATGGTTATAAACACCATATATTTT
V gene: TRBV19; J gene: TRBJ1-4; D gene: -; clone size: once; CDR3 protein: CASSVGAAGNEKLFF; CDR3 DNA: TGTGCCAGTAGTGTCGGTGCGGCAGGGAATGAAAAACTGTTTTTT
V gene: TRBV14; J gene: TRBJ1-3; D gene: -; clone size: -; CDR3 protein: CASSQVLFSAGNTIYF; CDR3 DNA: TGTGCCAGCAGCCAAGTTCTTTTCTCGGCTGGAAACACCATATATTTT
V gene: TRBV4-3; J gene: TRBJ2-1; D gene: -; clone size: few; CDR3 protein: CASSQDEGRSYNEQFF; CDR3 DNA: TGCGCCAGCAGCCAAGATGAGGGTCGCTCCTACAATGAGCAGTTCTTC
V gene: TRBV13; J gene: TRBJ1-2; D gene: -; clone size: once; CDR3 protein: CASSLSRDYGYTF; CDR3 DNA: TGTGCCAGCAGCTTAAGCAGGGACTATGGCTACACCTTC
V gene: TRBV4-2; J gene: TRBJ1-4; D gene: TRBD1; clone size: -; CDR3 protein: CASSRGTGANEKLFF; CDR3 DNA: TGTGCCAGCAGCCGAGGGACAGGGGCTAATGAAAAACTGTTTTTT
V gene: TRBV5-1; J gene: TRBJ1-4; D gene: -; clone size: -; CDR3 protein: CASSSGLREREKLFF; CDR3 DNA: TGCGCCAGCAGCTCGGGACTTCGGGAGAGAGAAAAACTGTTTTTT
V gene: TRBV5-1; J gene: TRBJ2-2; D gene: TRBD1; clone size: -; CDR3 protein: CASSLTWTGWRNTGELFF; CDR3 DNA: TGCGCCAGCAGCTTGACTTGGACAGGGTGGCGTAACACCGGGGAGCTGTTTTTT
V gene: TRBV6-5; J gene: TRBJ1-1; D gene: -; clone size: -; CDR3 protein: CASRQGPEAFF; CDR3 DNA: TGTGCCAGCAGACAGGGCCCTGAAGCTTTCTTT
V gene: TRBV9; J gene: TRBJ2-1; D gene: TRBD2; clone size: few; CDR3 protein: CASSGSGSSYNEQFF; CDR3 DNA: TGTGCCAGCAGCGGTAGCGGGAGCTCCTACAATGAGCAGTTCTTC
V gene: TRBV5-1; J gene: TRBJ1-1; D gene: -; clone size: -; CDR3 protein: CASTGPGHTNTEAFF; CDR3 DNA: TGCGCCAGCACTGGCCCGGGACATACGAACACTGAAGCTTTCTTT
V gene: TRBV4-1; J gene: TRBJ1-4; D gene: -; clone size: -; CDR3 protein: CASSQDPRGNVEKLFF; CDR3 DNA: TGCGCCAGCAGCCAAGATCCAAGGGGGAACGTTGAAAAACTGTTTTTT
V gene: TRBV5-1; J gene: TRBJ1-5; D gene: -; clone size: -; CDR3 protein: CASSLAGSSNQPQHF; CDR3 DNA: TGCGCCAGCAGCTTGGCCGGGAGTAGCAATCAGCCCCAGCATTTT
V gene: TRBV19; J gene: TRBJ1-6; D gene: TRBD1; clone size: once; CDR3 protein: CASSAATGGYSPLHF; CDR3 DNA: TGTGCCAGTAGTGCAGCCACAGGGGGCTATTCACCCCTCCACTTT
V gene: TRBV4-2; J gene: TRBJ2-2; D gene: TRBD2; clone size: few; CDR3 protein: CASSQARTSGNTGELFF; CDR3 DNA: TGTGCCAGCAGCCAAGCCCGTACTAGCGGGAACACCGGGGAGCTGTTTTTT
V gene: TRBV15; J gene: TRBJ2-7; D gene: TRBD1; clone size: -; CDR3 protein: CATSRMDRVHEQYF; CDR3 DNA: TGTGCCACCAGCAGGATGGACAGGGTACACGAGCAGTACTTC
V gene: TRBV6-1; J gene: TRBJ1-5; D gene: TRBD1; clone size: -; CDR3 protein: CASRQQGVSNQPQHF; CDR3 DNA: TGTGCCAGCAGGCAACAGGGGGTCAGCAATCAGCCCCAGCATTTT
V gene: TRBV6-5; J gene: TRBJ2-5; D gene: -; clone size: -; CDR3 protein: CASSYSIPGLGETQYF; CDR3 DNA: TGTGCCAGCAGTTACTCGATCCCGGGACTTGGGGAGACCCAGTACTTC
V gene: TRBV7-9; J gene: TRBJ1-2; D gene: -; clone size: -; CDR3 protein: CAGQTENYGYTF; CDR3 DNA: TGTGCCGGCCAGACGGAGAACTATGGCTACACCTTC
V gene: TRBV11-1; J gene: TRBJ2-5; D gene: TRBD2; clone size: -; CDR3 protein: CASSLAGGVDQETQYF; CDR3 DNA: TGTGCCAGCAGCTTAGCGGGAGGGGTAGATCAAGAGACCCAGTACTTC
V gene: TRBV29-1; J gene: TRBJ2-1; D gene: TRBD2; clone size: -; CDR3 protein: CSVAGRTSAYNEQFF; CDR3 DNA: TGCAGCGTTGCCGGTAGGACTAGCGCCTACAATGAGCAGTTCTTC
V gene: TRBV6-1; J gene: TRBJ2-1; D gene: -; clone size: -; CDR3 protein: CASSEILRGLQFF; CDR3 DNA: TGTGCCAGCAGTGAAATTTTGCGGGGACTGCAGTTCTTC
V gene: TRBV27; J gene: TRBJ2-1; D gene: TRBD1; clone size: -; CDR3 protein: CASSPHAGGLGNEQFF; CDR3 DNA: TGTGCCAGCAGTCCCCACGCAGGGGGCTTGGGGAATGAGCAGTTCTTC